One and the same sample provided the 18 T cell receptor beta chains below, sequenced in a study of human T cells and chemical hapten exposure. Time point indicated: pre-sensitization, week 0. Stated treatment: therapeutic diphenylcyclopropenone sensitization with weekly scalp DPC. TCRdb reanalysed the RACE reads using MiXCR and keeps one entry per CDR3 protein. The data show a few hundred thousand distinct CDR3 sequences, with roughly 8% seen just once and roughly 1.2% held by the top ten. The sample was whole blood, taken in connection with sensitization to the hapten diphenylcyclopropenone (DPC). These receptors were collected from a man aged 18 to 29 with alopecia areata. Some clones in this sample may be carry-over from other donors' samples.

This clonotype was seen more than once but under ten times. The CDR3 protein is CASTPRFGQPQHF. The CDR3 coding sequence is TGTGCCAGCACCCCAAGGTTTGGTCAGCCCCAGCATTTT. This chain joins TRBV6-2 or TRBV6-3 and TRBJ1-5; D gene unclear. The length of the CDR3 is 13 residues. Germline loops: CDR1 MNHEY, CDR2 SVGEGT. Trimming cost V 7 bases and J 6 bases, with 13 bases left between them.

This clonotype was found a few times. V is TRBV7-9 and J is TRBJ1-1; D is perhaps TRBD1 (6 bases). V lost 1 base and J lost 8, with 14 bases in between. The CDR3 covers 14 residues. Germline V lookup: CDR1 SEHNR, CDR2 FQNEAQ (reference sequence). The CDR3 DNA reads as TGTGCCAGCAGCTTAGACGTGCAGGGGTTGGAAGCTTTCTTT. Amino acid sequence: CASSLDVQGLEAFF.

V gene TRBV16 combines with J gene TRBJ1-2; D is uncertain. The CDR3 extends over 12 amino acids. Trimming shortened V by 0 bases and J by 8 bases, and 7 bases separated the two germline ends. Germline assignment: CDR1 KGHSY and CDR2 FQNENV. CDR3: CASSQSTGGYTF. The CDR3 bases are TGTGCCAGCAGCCAATCGACGGGAGGCTACACCTTC.

Ten or more counts support this clonotype. The V and J genes are TRBV4-1 and TRBJ2-5; D is unresolved. Trimming left V 0 bases short and J 4 bases short, with 18 bases between. This CDR3 is built from 17 residues. Germline assignment: CDR1 MGHRA and CDR2 YSYEKL. The CDR3 region has the DNA TGCGCCAGCAGCCAAGAATACCCGGGTACAGCGACAGAGACCCAGTACTTC. This gives the protein CASSQEYPGTATETQYF.

This clonotype was detected only a few times. This rearrangement joins TRBV29-1 to TRBJ1-1; D unresolved. CDR3 length: 12 amino acids. V was trimmed by 3 bases and J by 0 bases, leaving 5 bases between them. From germline, CDR1 is SQVTM and CDR2 ANQGSEA. The CDR3 is CSVDLLNTEAFF. CDR3 DNA sequence: TGCAGCGTTGATCTTCTGAACACTGAAGCTTTCTTT. Drawing the rest from reference TRBV29-1 and TRBJ1-1, the complete variable domain is SAVISQKPSRDICQRGTSLTIQCQVDSQVTMMFWYRQQPGQSLTLIATANQGSEATYESGFVIDKFPISRPNLTFSTLTVSNMSPEDSSIYLCSVDLLNTEAFFGQGTRLTVV.

The chain is built from TRBV6-2 or TRBV6-3 and TRBJ1-5; no firm D call. This CDR3 has 13 amino acids. Trimming pared 7 bases from V and 2 bases from J, leaving 9 bases between. The germline gives CDR1 MNHEY, CDR2 SVGEGT. CDR3 bases: TGTGCCAGCAATACAGTGGGCAATCAGCCCCAGCATTTT. Translated, it gives CASNTVGNQPQHF.

The V call is TRBV2, the J call TRBJ2-2; D is unclear. Per germline, CDR1 SNHLY and CDR2 FYNNEI. Trimming removed 7 bases from V and 1 base from J, with 7 bases in between. This CDR3 region has 13 residues. In DNA form, the CDR3 reads TGTGCCAGCACTCTTTGGAACACCGGGGAGCTGTTTTTT. Translation gives CASTLWNTGELFF.

This sequence joins TRBV18 and TRBJ1-5; D gene unclear. Germline V gene lookup returns CDR1 KGHSH and CDR2 LQKENI. This CDR3 has 15 amino acids. The V and J ends lost 2 bases and 4 bases respectively, with 12 bases between them. DNA for the CDR3: TGTGCCAGCTCACCAACCCAGATGAGGAATCAGCCCCAGCATTTT. Residues: CASSPTQMRNQPQHF.

The V and J genes are TRBV12-3 or TRBV12-4 and TRBJ2-5; D perhaps matches TRBD1 (6 bases). The V gene lost 5 bases and the J gene lost 5 bases, with 9 bases spanning the gap. The CDR3 runs 12 residues. CDR3 sequence reads: CASSTDRETQYF. Here the CDR3 DNA reads TGTGCCAGCAGTACCGACAGGGAGACCCAGTACTTC.

The chain has TRBV9 and TRBJ2-5; TRBD1 matches at 9 bases. The germline V gene encodes CDR1 SGDLS and CDR2 YYNGEE. The CDR3 covers 16 residues. Trimming took 4 bases from V and 5 from J; bases not matched to a gene: 12. The CDR3 nucleotides read TGTGCCAGCAGCATTTCCTCCGGGACAGGGCAGGAGACCCAGTACTTC. Translating it yields CASSISSGTGQETQYF.

This clonotype was counted only a few times. This chain joins TRBV5-1 and TRBJ2-7; 7 bases map to TRBD1. The CDR3 loop spans 14 amino acids. Germline CDR1 and CDR2: SGHRS and YFSETQ. V shed 3 bases and J 3 bases; nucleotides not matched to a gene: 6. The CDR3 DNA follows: TGCGCCAGCAGCTCGACAGGGATAAACTACGAGCAGTACTTC. Its protein product is CASSSTGINYEQYF.

The J gene is TRBJ1-1, the V gene TRBV6-4; possible D gene TRBD1, 5 bases. Trimming removed 2 bases at V and 2 bases at J, with 9 bases between. The length of the CDR3 is 14 residues. Germline V gives CDR1 MRHNA, CDR2 SNTAGT. CDR3 protein: CASSDGGDNTEAFF. In DNA, the CDR3 is TGTGCCAGCAGTGACGGGGGGGACAACACTGAAGCTTTCTTT.

This clonotype occurred a few times. This chain's CDR3 is CASSPDSTGDVNGYTF. The CDR3 DNA is TGCGCCAGCAGCCCAGATTCTACAGGGGATGTAAATGGCTACACCTTC. J is TRBJ1-2 and V is TRBV5-1, with TRBD1 matching over 7 bases. The V and J ends lost 4 bases and 6 bases, in that order; junction bases with no gene match: 15. Germline assignment: CDR1 SGHRS and CDR2 YFSETQ. There are 16 residues in the CDR3.

This clonotype was detected a few times. The CDR3 loop reads CASSQRWTGAHYGYTF. CDR3 nucleotides: TGTGCCAGCAGCCAGCGATGGACAGGGGCTCACTATGGCTACACCTTC. V gene TRBV3-1 combines with J gene TRBJ1-2; 9 nucleotides line up with TRBD1. CDR1 and CDR2 (germline): LGHDT, YNNKEL (reference sequence). The V segment lost 3 bases and the J segment 3 bases; nucleotides outside the gene matches: 8. CDR3 size: 16 residues.

There are a few counts of this clonotype. The chain links TRBV5-1 to TRBJ2-1, with D perhaps matching TRBD2 (5 bases). Germline V CDR1 and CDR2: SGHRS, YFSETQ. The V end was cut by 0 bases, the J end by 8 bases, with 18 bases between. The CDR3 loop spans 16 amino acids. The CDR3 sequence is CASSLEPRPRVDEQFF. CDR3 DNA sequence: TGCGCCAGCAGCTTGGAGCCACGTCCGCGGGTTGATGAGCAGTTCTTC.

The chain employs TRBV4-2 and TRBJ2-1; 10 bases fit TRBD2. The trim removed 3 bases at V and 5 bases at J, leaving 7 bases unmatched. Germline CDR1 reads LGHNA; CDR2 reads YNFKEQ. CDR3 size: 16 residues. The CDR3 DNA follows: TGTGCCAGCAGCCAGGTCTATAGCGGGGGGAACAATGAGCAGTTCTTC. The encoded protein is CASSQVYSGGNNEQFF.

The chain uses TRBV5-5 and TRBJ2-7; tentatively, D is TRBD1 or TRBD2 (5 bases each). The CDR3 extends over 15 amino acids. The V end was cut by 1 base, the J end by 3 bases, with 14 bases between. The germline V gene encodes CDR1 SGHKS and CDR2 YYEKEE (reference sequence). CDR3 DNA: TGTGCCAGCAGCTTGCGGAGGACAAGAATCTACGAGCAGTACGTC. Protein product: CASSLRRTRIYEQYV.

This clonotype was seen repeatedly, ten times or more. The rearrangement links TRBV14 to TRBJ2-5; D remains unclear. The CDR3 has 13 amino acids. Per the germline V gene, CDR1 is SGHDN and CDR2 is FVKESK. V dropped 0 bases and J dropped 2 bases, with 4 bases sitting between them. The CDR3: CASSQELQETQYF. The CDR3 DNA reads TGTGCCAGCAGCCAAGAGCTTCAAGAGACCCAGTACTTC.